A single sample is the source of the 20 T cell receptor beta chains below, sequenced in a study of PD-1 blockade in classical Hodgkin lymphoma. Following autologous stem cell transplantation, relapse occurred in every patient, and exposure to brentuximab vedotin varied. Here immunoSEQ multiplex PCR was the method, and the copy in TCRdb shows in-frame clones only, minus some. The table lists 25,000 to 35,000 clones, under 75% of them singletons. The sample in question was peripheral blood mononuclear cells (PBMCs), obtained before the second cycle of nivolumab. These receptors were collected from a human donor with classical Hodgkin lymphoma.

The V and J genes are TRBV7-8 and TRBJ1-1, with a weak D call TRBD1 (6 bases). CDR3 length: 14 residues. Germline V CDR1 and CDR2: SGHVS, FQNEAQ. Trimming took 0 bases from V and 4 from J, leaving 9 bases between them. The CDR3 here is CASSLAGGATEAFF. For the CDR3, the DNA is TGTGCCAGCAGCTTAGCAGGGGGTGCCACTGAAGCTTTCTTT. Full variable domain (rest looked up from reference TRBV7-8 and TRBJ1-1): GAGVSQSPRYKVAKRGQDVALRCDPISGHVSLFWYQQALGQGPEFLTYFQNEAQLDKSGLPSDRFFAERPEGSVSTLKIQRTQQEDSAVYLCASSLAGGATEAFFGQGTRLTVV.

The chain's CDR3 is CAWTHRGLNYGYTF. The CDR3 nucleotides are TGTGCCTGGACCCACAGGGGACTTAACTATGGCTACACCTTC. The chain employs TRBV30 and TRBJ1-2; 7 nucleotides match TRBD1. The CDR3 spans 14 residues. Germline V lookup: CDR1 GTSNPN, CDR2 SVGIG (reference sequence). The trim removed 4 bases at V and 1 base at J, leaving 6 bases unmatched.

The chain links TRBV6-5 to TRBJ1-3; D possibly corresponds to TRBD1 (5 bases). Per germline, CDR1 MNHEY and CDR2 SVGAGI. This CDR3 has 15 residues. V was shortened by 6 bases and J by 2 bases, with 14 bases between the two germline ends. The CDR3, as DNA: TGTGCCAGCAGACGAACAGGCGGTCCTGGAAACACCATATATTTT. Translating it yields CASRRTGGPGNTIYF.

This chain joins TRBV11-2 and TRBJ2-7; tentatively, D is TRBD1 (5 bases). The germline V and J ends were trimmed by 1 base and 7 bases, with 14 bases remaining between them. The germline CDR1 and CDR2 sequences are SGHAT and FQNNGV. The CDR3 length is 14 residues. For the CDR3, the DNA is TGTGCCAGCAGCTTAGGGGGCAGGACGAAAGAGCAGTACTTC. Its protein product is CASSLGGRTKEQYF.

The chain joins TRBV11-2 to TRBJ1-2, with D possibly being TRBD1 (6 bases). Looked up from germline, CDR1 is SGHAT and CDR2 is FQNNGV. The germline V and J ends were trimmed by 1 base and 8 bases, with 23 bases remaining between them. This CDR3 has 17 amino acids. CDR3 protein: CASSLGGGGSADGGYTF. CDR3 DNA: TGTGCCAGCAGCTTAGGAGGAGGGGGGAGTGCGGATGGAGGCTACACCTTC.

Judged by abundance, this clone is medium-sized (0.01 to 0.1%). The chain links TRBV6-5 to TRBJ2-5, with 10 nucleotides matching TRBD1. The CDR3 is made up of 15 amino acids. V dropped 3 bases and J dropped 3; count of bases not matched to a gene: 4. Germline V gives CDR1 MNHEY, CDR2 SVGAGI. The CDR3 protein is CASSYFGTGEETQYF. CDR3 bases: TGTGCCAGCAGTTATTTTGGGACAGGGGAAGAGACCCAGTACTTC.

The V and J genes are TRBV19 and TRBJ1-2, with 10 positions matching TRBD1. Looked up from germline, CDR1 is LNHDA and CDR2 is SQIVND (reference sequence). V gave up 5 bases and J gave up 0 bases; unmatched junction bases: 6. The CDR3 spans 16 residues. The CDR3 is CASSPRDRGANYGYTF. CDR3 coding DNA: TGTGCCAGTAGTCCTCGGGACAGGGGAGCTAACTATGGCTACACCTTC.

The chain uses TRBV5-3 and TRBJ1-2; no reliable D call. TRBV5-3 is assigned to the ORF class and has an uncertain function. The CDR3 runs to 15 residues. V lost 1 base to trimming and J lost 4 bases, with 14 bases between them. The CDR3 DNA follows: TGTGCCAGAAGCTTGCGCGGACCCCAAGGCTATGGCTACACCTTC. It codes for CARSLRGPQGYGYTF.

The gene calls are TRBV7-2 and TRBJ2-1; 8 nucleotides align to TRBD1. Germline V lookup: CDR1 SGHTA, CDR2 FQGNSA. The CDR3 runs to 15 residues. Trimming cost V 4 bases and J 3 bases; bases outside gene matches: 5. Written as DNA, the CDR3 is TGTGCCAGCAGCTCTCTCGGGACAGGCTACAATGAGCAGTTCTTC. The encoded protein is CASSSLGTGYNEQFF.

This chain joins TRBV4-3 and TRBJ1-4; TRBD1 is a possible D gene (5 bases). Germline CDR1 reads LGHNA; CDR2 reads YSLEER. CDR3 size: 15 residues. The V end lost 1 base, the J end lost 7 bases, and 13 bases lay between the germline ends. CDR3 protein: CASSQGNGGGEKLFF. CDR3 bases: TGCGCCAGCAGCCAAGGGAACGGGGGTGGTGAAAAACTGTTTTTT.

In its sample, this clone ranks as medium-sized. Its ends do not fully match the called genes, so a read error is possible. The chain carries TRBV19 and TRBJ1-2; D perhaps matches TRBD1 (6 bases). The V gene's germline CDR1 is LNHDA and CDR2 SQIVND (reference sequence). The CDR3 has 11 amino acids. DNA of the CDR3: TGTGCCACCCGGTTGGGGGGCCTATTCCTCTTC. It yields the protein CATRLGGLFLF.

This sequence joins TRBV5-4 and TRBJ2-3, with 12 bases lining up with TRBD2. After removal of 5 bases from V and 6 bases from J, the junction contained 10 bases not matched to a gene. Germline lookup yields CDR1 SGHNT and CDR2 YYREEE (reference sequence). The length of the CDR3 is 16 residues. The CDR3 is CASSLMLAGGIDTQYF. The CDR3 nucleotides read TGTGCCAGCAGTCTTATGCTAGCGGGGGGGATTGATACGCAGTATTTT.

This clone was recorded only once. The chain couples TRBV29-1 to TRBJ2-5, with TRBD1 matching over 8 bases. CDR3 size: 12 residues. Losses at the gene ends were 7 bases for V and 5 bases for J; bases not matched to a gene: 6. Germline CDR1 and CDR2: SQVTM and ANQGSEA. The CDR3 spells CSATGGKETQYF. In DNA, the CDR3 is TGCAGCGCCACAGGGGGGAAGGAGACCCAGTACTTC.

The chain is built from TRBV6-1 and TRBJ2-3; D unclear. Germline V gene sequence: CDR1 MNHNS, CDR2 SASEGT. The CDR3 has 15 residues. Trimming shortened V by 10 bases and J by 2 bases, and 19 bases separated the two germline ends. CDR3 coding DNA: TGTGCCACCCAGAAACCACGGGTCTCCACAGATACGCAGTATTTT. Translating it yields CATQKPRVSTDTQYF.

This chain uses TRBV5-1 with TRBJ2-3, with TRBD2 identical over 12 bases. Germline CDR1 and CDR2: SGHRS and YFSETQ. CDR3 length: 18 residues. V lost 4 bases, J lost 5 bases, and 14 bases stayed unmatched. The CDR3 nucleotides are TGCGCCAGCAGCCCCCGGAAGGCTAGCGGGGGGGCAGAAGATACGCAGTATTTT. Its protein is CASSPRKASGGAEDTQYF.

The chain couples TRBV5-1 to TRBJ2-3, with D possibly TRBD1 on 6 matching bases. V lost 4 bases to trimming and J lost 1 base, with 10 bases between them. Germline-derived CDR1 and CDR2 are SGHRS and YFSETQ. There are 14 residues in the CDR3. CDR3 DNA: TGCGCCAGCAGCCGACAGGTTGGCACAGATACGCAGTATTTT. It codes for CASSRQVGTDTQYF.

J is TRBJ2-4 and V is TRBV18; D gene uncertain. V lost 0 bases, J lost 5 bases, and 11 bases lay in between. Per the germline V gene, CDR1 is KGHSH and CDR2 is LQKENI. This CDR3 has 15 residues. CDR3 residues: CASSPPGLIENIQYF. The CDR3 DNA is TGTGCCAGCTCACCACCCGGATTGATCGAAAACATTCAGTACTTC. Full variable domain (missing parts from reference TRBV18 and TRBJ2-4): NAGVMQNPRHLVRRRGQEARLRCSPMKGHSHVYWYRQLPEEGLKFMVYLQKENIIDESGMPKERFSAEFPKEGPSILRIQQVVRGDSAAYFCASSPPGLIENIQYFGAGTRLSVL.

The chain carries TRBV5-1 and TRBJ2-3; TRBD1 matches at 9 bases. V lost 4 bases to trimming and J lost 0 bases; unmatched junction nucleotides: 6. Germline CDR1 and CDR2: SGHRS and YFSETQ. This CDR3 spans 16 amino acids. The CDR3 DNA is TGCGCCAGCAGCCGCAACAGGGGGCAAAGCACAGATACGCAGTATTTT. Its protein product is CASSRNRGQSTDTQYF.

The gene calls are TRBV20-1 and TRBJ1-2; 8 bases agree with TRBD1. The V and J ends lost 7 bases and 8 bases, in that order; junction bases with no gene match: 3. There are 10 residues in the CDR3. CDR1 and CDR2 (germline): DFQATT, SNEGSKA (reference sequence). CDR3 in DNA: TGCAGTGATCAGGGGGCGGGCTACACCTTC. Its protein is CSDQGAGYTF.

This chain connects TRBV4-3 to TRBJ2-7; 12 nucleotides line up with TRBD1. In germline, CDR1 is LGHNA, CDR2 YSLEER. This CDR3 has 15 residues. Losses at the gene ends were 5 bases for V and 5 bases for J; bases not matched to a gene: 7. This CDR3 reads CASSYGTGGFNEQYF. The CDR3 DNA follows: TGCGCCAGCAGCTACGGGACAGGGGGCTTCAACGAGCAGTACTTC.